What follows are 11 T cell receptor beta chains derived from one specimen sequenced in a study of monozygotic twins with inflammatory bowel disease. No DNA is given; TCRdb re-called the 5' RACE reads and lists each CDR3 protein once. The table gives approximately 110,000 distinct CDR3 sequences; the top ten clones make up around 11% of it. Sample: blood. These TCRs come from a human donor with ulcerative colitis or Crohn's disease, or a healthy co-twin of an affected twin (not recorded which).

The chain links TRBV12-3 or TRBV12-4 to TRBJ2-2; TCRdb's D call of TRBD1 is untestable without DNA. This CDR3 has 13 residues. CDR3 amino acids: CASSLWGSGELFF.

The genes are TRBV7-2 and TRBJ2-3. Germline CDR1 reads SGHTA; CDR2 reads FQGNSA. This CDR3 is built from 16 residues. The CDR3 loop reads CASSLRLAGSTDTQYF.

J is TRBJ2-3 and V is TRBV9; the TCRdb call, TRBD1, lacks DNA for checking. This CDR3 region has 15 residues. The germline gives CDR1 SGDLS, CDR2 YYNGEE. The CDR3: CASSSYRQGPDTQYF. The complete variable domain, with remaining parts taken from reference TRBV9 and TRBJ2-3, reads DSGVTQTPKHLITATGQRVTLRCSPRSGDLSVYWYQQSLDQGLQFLIQYYNGEERAKGNILERFSAQQFPDLHSELNLSSLELGDSALYFCASSSYRQGPDTQYFGPGTRLTVL.

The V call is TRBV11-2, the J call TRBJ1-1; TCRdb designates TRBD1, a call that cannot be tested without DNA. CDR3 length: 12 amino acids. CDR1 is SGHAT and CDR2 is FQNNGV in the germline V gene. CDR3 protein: CASSVTGTAAFF.

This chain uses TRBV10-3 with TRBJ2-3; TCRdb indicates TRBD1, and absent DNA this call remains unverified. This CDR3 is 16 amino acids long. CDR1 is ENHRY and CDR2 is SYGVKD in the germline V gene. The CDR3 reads CAISEGRQGGTDTQYF.

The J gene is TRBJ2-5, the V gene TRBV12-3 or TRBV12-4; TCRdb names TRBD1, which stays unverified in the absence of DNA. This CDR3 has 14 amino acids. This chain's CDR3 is CASSQDRSMGTQYF.

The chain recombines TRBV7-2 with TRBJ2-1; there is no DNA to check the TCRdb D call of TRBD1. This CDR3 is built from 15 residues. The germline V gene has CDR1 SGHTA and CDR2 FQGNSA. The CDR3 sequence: CASSVDRDIGNEQFF.

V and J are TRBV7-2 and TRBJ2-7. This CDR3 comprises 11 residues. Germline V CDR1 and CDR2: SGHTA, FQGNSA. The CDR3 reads CASSPSYEQYF.

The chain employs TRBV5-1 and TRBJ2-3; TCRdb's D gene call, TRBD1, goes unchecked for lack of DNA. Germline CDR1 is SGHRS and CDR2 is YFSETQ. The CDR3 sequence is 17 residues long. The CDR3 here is CASSFGGRGRAGDTQYF.

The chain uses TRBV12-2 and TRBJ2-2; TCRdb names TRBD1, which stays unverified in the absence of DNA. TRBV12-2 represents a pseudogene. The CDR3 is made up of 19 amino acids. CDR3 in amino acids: CASRLGPRESVPNTGELFF.

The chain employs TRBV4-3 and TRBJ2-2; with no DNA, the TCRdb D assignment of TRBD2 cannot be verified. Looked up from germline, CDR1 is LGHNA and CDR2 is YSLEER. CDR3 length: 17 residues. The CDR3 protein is CASSHPSSGKNTGELFF.